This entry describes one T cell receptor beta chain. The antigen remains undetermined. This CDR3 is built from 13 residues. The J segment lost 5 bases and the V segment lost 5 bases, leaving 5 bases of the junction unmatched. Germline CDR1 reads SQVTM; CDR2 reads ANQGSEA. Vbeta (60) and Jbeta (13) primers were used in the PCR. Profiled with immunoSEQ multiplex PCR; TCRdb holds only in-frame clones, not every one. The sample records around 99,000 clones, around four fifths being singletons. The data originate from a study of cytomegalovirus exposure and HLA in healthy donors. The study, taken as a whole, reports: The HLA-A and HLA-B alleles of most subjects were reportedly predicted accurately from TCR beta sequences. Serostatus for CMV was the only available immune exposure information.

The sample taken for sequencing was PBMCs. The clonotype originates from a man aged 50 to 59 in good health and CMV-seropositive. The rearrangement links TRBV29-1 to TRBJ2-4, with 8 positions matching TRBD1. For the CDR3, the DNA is TGCAGCGTTAATGGACAGGGAGAAAACATTCAGTACTTC. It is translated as CSVNGQGENIQYF.